This TCR beta chain was captured in a study of shared clonotypes between healthy human individuals. The V and J ends lost 3 bases and 2 bases respectively, with 8 bases between them. The CDR3 spans 13 residues. Germline-derived CDR1 and CDR2 are SGHAT and FQNNGV. Method: immunoSEQ multiplex PCR; TCRdb's copy keeps in-frame clones and lacks some. The data show about 2 million clones, just under 95% seen once. Naive CD8 cells were CD45RO-negative, positively selected for CCR7, excluding terminally differentiated effector memory CD45RA+ cells. The chain has TRBV11-2 and TRBJ2-7, with D uncertain. Sequencing was performed on naive CD8+ T cells sorted from blood. The receptor was isolated from a man aged 18 to 35 in good health. The CDR3: CASSFQSTYEQYF. CDR3 coding DNA: TGTGCCAGCAGCTTCCAGTCCACCTACGAGCAGTACTTC.